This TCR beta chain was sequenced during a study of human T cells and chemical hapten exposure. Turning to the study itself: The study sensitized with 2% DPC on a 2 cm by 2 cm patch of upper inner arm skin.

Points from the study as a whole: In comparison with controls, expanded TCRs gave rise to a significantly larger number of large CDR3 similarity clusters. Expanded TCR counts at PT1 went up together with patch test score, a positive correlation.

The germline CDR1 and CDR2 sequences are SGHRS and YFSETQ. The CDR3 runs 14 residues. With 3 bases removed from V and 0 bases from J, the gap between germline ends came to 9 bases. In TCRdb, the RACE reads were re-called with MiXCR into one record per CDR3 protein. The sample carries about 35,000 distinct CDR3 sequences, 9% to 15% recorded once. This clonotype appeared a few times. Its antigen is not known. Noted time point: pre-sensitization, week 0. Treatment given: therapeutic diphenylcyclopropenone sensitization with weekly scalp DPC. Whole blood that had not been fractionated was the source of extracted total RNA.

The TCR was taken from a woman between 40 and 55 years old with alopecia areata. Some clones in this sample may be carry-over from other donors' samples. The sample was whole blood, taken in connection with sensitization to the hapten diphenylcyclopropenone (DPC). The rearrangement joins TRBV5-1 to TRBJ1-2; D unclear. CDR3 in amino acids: CASSSEGSNYGYTF. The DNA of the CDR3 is TGCGCCAGCAGCTCCGAGGGATCTAACTATGGCTACACCTTC.